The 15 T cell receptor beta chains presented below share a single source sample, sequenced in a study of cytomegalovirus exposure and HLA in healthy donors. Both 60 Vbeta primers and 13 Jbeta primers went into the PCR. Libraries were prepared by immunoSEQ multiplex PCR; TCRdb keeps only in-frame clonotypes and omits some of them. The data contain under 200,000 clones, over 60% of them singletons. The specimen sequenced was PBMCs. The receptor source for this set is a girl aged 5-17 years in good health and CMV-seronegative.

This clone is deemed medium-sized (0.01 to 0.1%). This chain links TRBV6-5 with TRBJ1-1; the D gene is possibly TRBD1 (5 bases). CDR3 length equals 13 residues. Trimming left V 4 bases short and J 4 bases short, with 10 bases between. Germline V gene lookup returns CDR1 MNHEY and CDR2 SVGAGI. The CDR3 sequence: CASSSNGGTEAFF. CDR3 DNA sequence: TGTGCCAGCAGTTCTAACGGGGGCACTGAAGCTTTCTTT.

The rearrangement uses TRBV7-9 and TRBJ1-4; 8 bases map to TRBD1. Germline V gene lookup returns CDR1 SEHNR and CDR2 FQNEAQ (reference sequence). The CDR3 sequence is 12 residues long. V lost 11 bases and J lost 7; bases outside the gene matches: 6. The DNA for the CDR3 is TGTGCCGGGCAGGGGGCGCTTGAAAAACTGTTTTTT. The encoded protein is CAGQGALEKLFF.

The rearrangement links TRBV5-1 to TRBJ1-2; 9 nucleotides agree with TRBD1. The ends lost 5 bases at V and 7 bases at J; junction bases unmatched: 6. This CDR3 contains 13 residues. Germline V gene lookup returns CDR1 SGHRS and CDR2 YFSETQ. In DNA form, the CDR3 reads TGCGCCAGCAGAGAACAGGGGGCGGGTGGCTACACCTTC. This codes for CASREQGAGGYTF.

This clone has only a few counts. CDR3 in DNA: TGTGCCAGTAGCCCAGGGGGCGCCGCCTACGAGCAGTACTTC. Its protein is CASSPGGAAYEQYF. The V call is TRBV19, the J call TRBJ2-7; 8 nucleotides match TRBD1. In germline, CDR1 is LNHDA, CDR2 SQIVND (reference sequence). The length of the CDR3 is 14 residues. Trimming cost V 6 bases and J 2 bases; bases outside gene matches: 6.

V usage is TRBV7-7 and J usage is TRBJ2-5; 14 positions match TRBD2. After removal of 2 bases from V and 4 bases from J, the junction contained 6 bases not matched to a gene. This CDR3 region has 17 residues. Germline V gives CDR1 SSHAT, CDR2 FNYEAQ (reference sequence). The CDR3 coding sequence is TGTGCCAGCAGCTTAAAAGGACTAGCGGGGGGTAGAGAGACCCAGTACTTC. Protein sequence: CASSLKGLAGGRETQYF.

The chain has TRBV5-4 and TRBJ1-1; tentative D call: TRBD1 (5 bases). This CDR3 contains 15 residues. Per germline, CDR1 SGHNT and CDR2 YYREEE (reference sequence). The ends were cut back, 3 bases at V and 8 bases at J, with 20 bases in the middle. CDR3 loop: CASSSVKDSSNEAFF. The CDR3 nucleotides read TGTGCCAGCAGCTCGGTAAAAGACAGTAGTAACGAAGCTTTCTTT.

The CDR3 loop reads CASSLREGLYGYTF. DNA for the CDR3: TGTGCCAGCAGTTTAAGGGAGGGCCTCTATGGCTACACCTTC. This sequence joins TRBV27 and TRBJ1-2, with D hard to call. The CDR3 is 14 amino acids. From germline, CDR1 is MNHEY and CDR2 SMNVEV (reference sequence). V was cut by 2 bases and J by 4 bases, with 11 bases left in between.

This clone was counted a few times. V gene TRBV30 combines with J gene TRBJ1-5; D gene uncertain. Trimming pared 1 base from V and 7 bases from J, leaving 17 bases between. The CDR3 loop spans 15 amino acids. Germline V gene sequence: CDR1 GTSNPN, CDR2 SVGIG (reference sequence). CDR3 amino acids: CAWSEGDTGSQPQHF. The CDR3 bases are TGTGCCTGGAGTGAGGGTGACACGGGGTCCCAGCCCCAGCATTTT.

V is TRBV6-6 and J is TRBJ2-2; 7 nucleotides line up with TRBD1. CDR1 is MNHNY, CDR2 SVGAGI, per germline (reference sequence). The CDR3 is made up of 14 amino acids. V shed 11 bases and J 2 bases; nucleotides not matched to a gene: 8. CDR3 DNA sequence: TGTGCCTCAATACACAGGGGAAACACCGGGGAGCTGTTTTTT. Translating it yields CASIHRGNTGELFF.

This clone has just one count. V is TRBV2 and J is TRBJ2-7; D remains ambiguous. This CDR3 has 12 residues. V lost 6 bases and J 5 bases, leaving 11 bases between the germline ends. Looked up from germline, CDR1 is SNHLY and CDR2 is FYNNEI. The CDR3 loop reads CASSVAQHEQYF. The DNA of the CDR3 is TGTGCCAGCAGCGTAGCCCAGCACGAGCAGTACTTC.

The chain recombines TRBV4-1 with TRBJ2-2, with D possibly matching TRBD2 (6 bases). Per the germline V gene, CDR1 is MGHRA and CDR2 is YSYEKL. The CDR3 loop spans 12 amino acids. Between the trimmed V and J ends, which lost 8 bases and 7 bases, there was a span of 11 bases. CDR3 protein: CASRQAGGELFF. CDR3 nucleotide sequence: TGCGCCAGCCGACAAGCGGGCGGGGAGCTGTTTTTT.

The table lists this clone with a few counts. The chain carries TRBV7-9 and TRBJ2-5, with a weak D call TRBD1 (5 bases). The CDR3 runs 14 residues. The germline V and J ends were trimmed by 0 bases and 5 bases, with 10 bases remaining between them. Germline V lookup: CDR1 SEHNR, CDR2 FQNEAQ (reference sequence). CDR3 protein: CASSLAGRAETQYF. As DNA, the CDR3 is TGTGCCAGCAGCTTAGCGGGCAGGGCTGAGACCCAGTACTTC.

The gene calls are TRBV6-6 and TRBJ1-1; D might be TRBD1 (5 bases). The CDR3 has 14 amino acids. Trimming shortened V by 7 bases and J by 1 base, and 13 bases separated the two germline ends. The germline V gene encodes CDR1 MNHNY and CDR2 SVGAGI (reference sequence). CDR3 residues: CASIQGSWNTEAFF. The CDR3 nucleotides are TGTGCCAGCATCCAGGGTAGCTGGAACACTGAAGCTTTCTTT.

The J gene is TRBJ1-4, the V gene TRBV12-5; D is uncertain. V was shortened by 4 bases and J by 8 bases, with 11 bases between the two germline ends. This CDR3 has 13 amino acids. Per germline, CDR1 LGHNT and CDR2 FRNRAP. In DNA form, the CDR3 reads TGTGCTAGTGGTTGGAGGCCGGACGAAAAACTGTTTTTT. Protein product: CASGWRPDEKLFF.

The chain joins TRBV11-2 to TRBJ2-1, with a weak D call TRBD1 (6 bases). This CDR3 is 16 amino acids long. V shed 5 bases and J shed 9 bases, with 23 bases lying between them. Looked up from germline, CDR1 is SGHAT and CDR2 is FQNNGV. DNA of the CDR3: TGTGCCAGCAGCGCATTAAACACAGGGTTGAGCGGTGAGCAGTTCTTC. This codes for CASSALNTGLSGEQFF.